Presented here are 11 T cell receptor beta chains from one specimen sequenced in a study of identical twins. TCRdb passed the 5' RACE reads through MiXCR, listing each CDR3 protein once. Of hundreds of thousands of distinct CDR3 sequences listed, about 7.3% were seen once; the top ten hold roughly 3.4%. These data were also reused for a study on yellow fever vaccine responses in identical twins.

The sample consisted of memory (CD45RO+) T cells sorted from blood. These receptors were obtained from a woman aged 18-35 years in good health.

This clonotype was detected a few times. This chain uses TRBV6-5 with TRBJ1-6; a weak D match, TRBD1 (6 bases). The CDR3 has 15 residues. V was clipped by 2 bases and J by 7 bases, with 12 bases between them. Germline V gives CDR1 MNHEY, CDR2 SVGAGI. The CDR3 here is CASSYVRGANSPLHF. The CDR3 DNA is TGTGCCAGCAGTTACGTGCGGGGGGCCAATTCACCCCTCCACTTT.

This sequence joins TRBV12-3 or TRBV12-4 and TRBJ1-4; D unresolved. V lost 3 bases, J lost 5 bases, and 16 bases lay in between. The CDR3 has 16 residues. DNA of the CDR3: TGTGCCAGCAGTTTCAGTCCGAAATGGGAAAATGAAAAACTGTTTTTT. This translates into CASSFSPKWENEKLFF.

This clonotype was observed a few times. The chain couples TRBV10-2 to TRBJ2-2; the D is unclear. Germline-derived CDR1 and CDR2 are WSHSY and SAAADI. The V end lost 2 bases, the J end lost 7 bases, and 5 bases lay between the germline ends. The CDR3 spans 12 residues. The DNA for the CDR3 is TGCGCCAGCAGTGAGGATGGCGGGGAGCTGTTTTTT. It yields the protein CASSEDGGELFF.

This chain connects TRBV12-3 or TRBV12-4 to TRBJ1-1; 8 nucleotides agree with TRBD1. The CDR3 has 13 amino acids. The V gene end was trimmed by 7 bases and the J gene end by 3 bases; junction bases not matched to a gene: 4. Here the CDR3 reads CASNAQGDTEAFF. CDR3 coding DNA: TGTGCCAGCAACGCACAGGGGGACACTGAAGCTTTCTTT.

The J gene is TRBJ1-1, the V gene TRBV3-1, with a tentative D call TRBD1 (6 bases). The CDR3 totals 14 residues. Trimming took 4 bases from V and 4 from J, leaving 13 bases between them. Germline CDR1 and CDR2: LGHDT and YNNKEL (reference sequence). CDR3 sequence: CASSPLVGGTEAFF. The CDR3 DNA is TGTGCCAGCAGCCCTCTGGTAGGGGGCACTGAAGCTTTCTTT.

The chain recombines TRBV5-1 with TRBJ1-1; D may be TRBD1 (6 bases). The CDR3 runs 15 residues. The germline V and J ends were trimmed by 4 bases and 4 bases, with 17 bases remaining between them. Germline loops: CDR1 SGHRS, CDR2 YFSETQ. In DNA form, the CDR3 reads TGCGCCAGCAGCCTAACACAGGGTTGGGGCACTGAAGCTTTCTTT. Encoded protein: CASSLTQGWGTEAFF. Full variable domain (remainder filled in from reference TRBV5-1 and TRBJ1-1): KAGVTQTPRYLIKTRGQQVTLSCSPISGHRSVSWYQQTPGQGLQFLFEYFSETQRNKGNFPGRFSGRQFSNSRSEMNVSTLELGDSALYLCASSLTQGWGTEAFFGQGTRLTVV.

This clonotype occurred a few times. CDR3: CSAREPTTNTEAFF. CDR3 nucleotide sequence: TGCAGTGCTAGAGAACCGACAACGAACACTGAAGCTTTCTTT. V is TRBV20-1 and J is TRBJ1-1; D unclear. This CDR3 spans 14 amino acids. V was clipped by 0 bases and J by 1 base, with 9 bases between them. Germline V lookup: CDR1 DFQATT, CDR2 SNEGSKA (reference sequence).

The chain recombines TRBV7-9 with TRBJ1-3, with D unclear. CDR1 is SEHNR, CDR2 FQNEAQ, per germline (reference sequence). The CDR3 consists of 15 residues. Trimming cost V 0 bases and J 0 bases, with 6 bases left between them. The CDR3 loop is CASSLAINSGNTIYF. The CDR3 coding sequence is TGTGCCAGCAGCTTAGCGATCAACTCTGGAAACACCATATATTTT.

The table lists this clonotype with many counts. One end of the junction varies from germline; a read error may be responsible. The rearrangement joins TRBV7-8 to TRBJ2-7; 11 positions match TRBD2. The CDR3 consists of 12 residues. The germline CDR1 and CDR2 sequences are SGHVS and FQNEAQ. The CDR3 DNA is TGTGCCAGCAGCCTCGGGACTAGCGGTTCCATTTGG. Its translation is CASSLGTSGSIW.

This clonotype was seen more than once but under ten times. CDR3 DNA sequence: TGTGCCAGCAGCCCGCCTAGCGGGGGAGACACCGGGGAGCTGTTTTTT. Protein: CASSPPSGGDTGELFF. V usage is TRBV7-7 and J usage is TRBJ2-2; 10 bases are shared with TRBD2. V dropped 5 bases and J dropped 3; count of bases not matched to a gene: 6. Germline-derived CDR1 and CDR2 are SSHAT and FNYEAQ (reference sequence). The CDR3 consists of 16 residues.

This clonotype was recorded many times. The chain employs TRBV12-3 or TRBV12-4 and TRBJ1-5; no definite D call. This CDR3 is built from 13 residues. V was shortened by 0 bases and J by 2 bases, with 2 bases between the two germline ends. The CDR3 protein is CASSLARNQPQHF. The CDR3 bases are TGTGCCAGCAGTTTAGCCCGCAATCAGCCCCAGCATTTT.